This is a list of T cell receptor beta chains from one sample in a study of PD-L1 blockade in urothelial cancer. Using immunoSEQ multiplex PCR, the repertoire was profiled, and TCRdb retains in-frame clones only, with some absent. The sample carries 60,000 to 70,000 clones, 81% recorded once. Here the sequenced sample was PBMCs, taken around atezolizumab (anti-PD-L1) treatment. The receptors were sampled from a man between 65 and 85 years old with urothelial cancer. Each CDR3 is given with its conserved first and last residue. The order of the fields is D gene, clone size, J gene, V gene, CDR3 protein, CDR3 DNA. D genes are given only for firm matches. Some rows have no size entry. The others give once, few or many, or a class for an expanded clone.

TRBD2 - TRBJ2-1 TRBV6-4 CASSESPPGLAGVENEQFF TGTGCCAGCAGTGAAAGCCCCCCAGGACTAGCGGGAGTCGAGAATGAGCAGTTCTTC
TRBD2 - TRBJ2-7 TRBV28 CASSRTSGPYEQYF TGTGCCAGCAGCCGGACTAGCGGTCCCTACGAGCAGTACTTC
- - TRBJ2-1 TRBV6-5 CASKRDKYNEQFF TGTGCCAGCAAGCGGGACAAATACAATGAGCAGTTCTTC
- few TRBJ1-2 TRBV29-1 CSVGVGVSYGYTF TGCAGCGTTGGGGTAGGGGTTAGCTATGGCTACACCTTC
TRBD1 - TRBJ2-2 TRBV5-6 CASSAPGTALTGELFF TGTGCCAGCAGCGCACCCGGGACAGCCCTCACCGGGGAGCTGTTTTTT
- - TRBJ2-5 TRBV19 CASSQGLRGETQYF TGTGCCAGTAGTCAGGGCCTTCGAGGAGAGACCCAGTACTTC
- - TRBJ2-3 TRBV29-1 CSVVYTDTQYF TGCAGCGTTGTTTACACAGATACGCAGTATTTT
TRBD1 - TRBJ1-1 TRBV18 CASSPAPDREAFF TGTGCCAGCTCACCAGCTCCGGACAGGGAAGCTTTCTTT
TRBD2 - TRBJ2-1 TRBV5-4 CASSPPASGNNEQFF TGTGCCAGCAGCCCCCCCGCTAGCGGAAACAATGAGCAGTTCTTC
TRBD1 - TRBJ2-1 TRBV7-9 CASSLDRGRQFF TGTGCCAGCAGCTTGGACAGGGGAAGGCAGTTCTTC
TRBD2 - TRBJ2-7 TRBV18 CASSRDYYEQYF TGTGCCAGCTCGAGGGACTACTACGAGCAGTACTTC
- - TRBJ1-2 TRBV14 CASSDRGLDYGYTF TGTGCCAGCAGCGACCGGGGTCTCGACTATGGCTACACCTTC
TRBD2 few TRBJ2-7 TRBV7-9 CASSLAGGTYEQYF TGTGCCAGCAGCTTAGCGGGAGGGACGTACGAGCAGTACTTC
- - TRBJ2-7 TRBV30 CAWTRDMAYEQYF TGTGCCTGGACTCGGGACATGGCCTACGAGCAGTACTTC
- once TRBJ1-2 TRBV5-4 CASSLDSFNYGYTF TGTGCCAGCAGCCTGGACAGCTTTAACTATGGCTACACCTTC